The entry below gives a single T cell receptor beta chain sequence along with its context. The sample comes from a study of cytomegalovirus exposure and HLA in healthy donors. Study at large: Around 80 million unique TCRs from HLA-typed donors were held in an early data release.

The germline CDR1 and CDR2 sequences are SGHDN and FVKESK. V shed 2 bases and J shed 6 bases, with 13 bases lying between them. CDR3 size: 14 residues. The study ran its PCR with 60 Vbeta and 13 Jbeta primers. The repertoire was sequenced with immunoSEQ multiplex PCR; TCRdb's copy has only in-frame clones and lacks some. The sample carries some 150,000 clones, 82% recorded once. The chain uses TRBV14 and TRBJ1-1, with D perhaps matching TRBD1 (6 bases). The sequencing input was PBMCs. The sequence came from a man younger than 35 in good health and CMV-seropositive. CDR3 nucleotides: TGTGCCAGCAGCCAATTCTCAGGGGTGCCTGAAGCTTTCTTT. Encoded protein: CASSQFSGVPEAFF.